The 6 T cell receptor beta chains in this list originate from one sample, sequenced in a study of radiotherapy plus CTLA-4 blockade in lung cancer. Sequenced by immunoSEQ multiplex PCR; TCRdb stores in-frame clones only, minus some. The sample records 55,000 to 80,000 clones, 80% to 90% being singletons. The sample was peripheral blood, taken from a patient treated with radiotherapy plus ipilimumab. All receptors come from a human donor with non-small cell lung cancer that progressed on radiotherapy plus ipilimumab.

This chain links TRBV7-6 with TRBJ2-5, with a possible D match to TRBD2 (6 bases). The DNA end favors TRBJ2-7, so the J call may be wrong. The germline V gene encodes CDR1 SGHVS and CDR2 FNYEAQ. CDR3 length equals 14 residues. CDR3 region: CASSRLGAGNEQYF. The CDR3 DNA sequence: TGTGCCAGCAGCCGCCTTGGGGCGGGGAACGAGCAGTACTTC.

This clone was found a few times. For the CDR3, the DNA is TGTGCCAGTACGCCTAAGGGGTGGACTGAAGCTTTCTTT. It encodes CASTPKGWTEAFF. This chain links TRBV6-1 with TRBJ1-1; D is perhaps TRBD1 (5 bases). V lost 9 bases and J 5 bases, leaving 16 bases between the germline ends. CDR1 MNHNS and CDR2 SASEGT come from the germline V gene. There are 13 residues in the CDR3.

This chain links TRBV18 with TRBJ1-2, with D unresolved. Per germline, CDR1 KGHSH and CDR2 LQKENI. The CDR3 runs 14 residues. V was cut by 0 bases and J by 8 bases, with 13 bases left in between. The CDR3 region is CASSPPHGNQGYTF. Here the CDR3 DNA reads TGTGCCAGCTCACCACCTCACGGAAATCAAGGCTACACCTTC.

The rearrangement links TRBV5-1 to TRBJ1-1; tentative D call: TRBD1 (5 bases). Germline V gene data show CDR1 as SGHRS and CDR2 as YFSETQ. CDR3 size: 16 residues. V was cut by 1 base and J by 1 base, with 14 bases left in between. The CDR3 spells CASSLIGDRSNTEAFF. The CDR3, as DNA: TGCGCCAGCAGCTTGATAGGTGACAGATCGAACACTGAAGCTTTCTTT. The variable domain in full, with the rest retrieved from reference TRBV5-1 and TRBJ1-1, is KAGVTQTPRYLIKTRGQQVTLSCSPISGHRSVSWYQQTPGQGLQFLFEYFSETQRNKGNFPGRFSGRQFSNSRSEMNVSTLELGDSALYLCASSLIGDRSNTEAFFGQGTRLTVV.

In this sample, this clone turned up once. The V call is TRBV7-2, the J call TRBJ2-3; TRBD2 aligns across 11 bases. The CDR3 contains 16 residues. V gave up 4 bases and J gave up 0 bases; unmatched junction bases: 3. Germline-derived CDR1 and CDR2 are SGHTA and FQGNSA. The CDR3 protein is CASSSRTSGSTDTQYF. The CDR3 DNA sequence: TGTGCCAGCAGCTCGCGGACTAGCGGGAGCACAGATACGCAGTATTTT. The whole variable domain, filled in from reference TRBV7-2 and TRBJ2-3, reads GAGVSQSPSNKVTEKGKDVELRCDPISGHTALYWYRQSLGQGLEFLIYFQGNSAPDKSGLPSDRFSAERTGGSVSTLTIQRTQQEDSAVYLCASSSRTSGSTDTQYFGPGTRLTVL.

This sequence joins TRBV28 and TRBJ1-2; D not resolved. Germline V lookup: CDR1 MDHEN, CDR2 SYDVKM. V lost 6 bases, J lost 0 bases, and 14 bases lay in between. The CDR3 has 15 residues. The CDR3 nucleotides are TGTGCCAGCAGACCGAGCGGAGGAACTAACTATGGCTACACCTTC. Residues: CASRPSGGTNYGYTF.